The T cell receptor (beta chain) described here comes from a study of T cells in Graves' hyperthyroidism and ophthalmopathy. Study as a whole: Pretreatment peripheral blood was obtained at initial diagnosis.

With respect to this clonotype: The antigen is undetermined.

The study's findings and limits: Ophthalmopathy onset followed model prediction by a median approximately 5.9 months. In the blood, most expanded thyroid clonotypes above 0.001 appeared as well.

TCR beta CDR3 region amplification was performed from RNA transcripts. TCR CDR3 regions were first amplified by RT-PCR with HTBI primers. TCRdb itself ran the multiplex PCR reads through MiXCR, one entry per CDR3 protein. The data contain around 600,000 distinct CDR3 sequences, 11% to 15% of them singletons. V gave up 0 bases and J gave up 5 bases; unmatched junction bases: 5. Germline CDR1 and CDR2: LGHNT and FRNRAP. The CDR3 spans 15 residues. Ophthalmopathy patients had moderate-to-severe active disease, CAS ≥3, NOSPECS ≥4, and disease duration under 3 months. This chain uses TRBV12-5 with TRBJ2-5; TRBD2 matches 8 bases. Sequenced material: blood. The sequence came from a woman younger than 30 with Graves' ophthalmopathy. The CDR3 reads CASGLVQGLEETQYF. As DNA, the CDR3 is TGTGCTAGTGGTTTGGTACAGGGACTAGAGGAGACCCAGTACTTC.